Sequencing of this TCR beta chain was carried out in a study of blood T cell repertoires in COVID-19 (TCRdb year 2020). In terms of the full investigation: Collaborator samples came from the United States, Italy and Spain and covered acute and convalescent phases of COVID-19. The prospective study material was composed of cDNA or gDNA derived from T cells, B-cell-depleted T cells, or PBMCs. Subjects who had been exposed to COVID-19, were actively infected with it, or had recovered from it provided the deeply sampled blood TCRbeta repertoires that made up the dataset. The repertoires were released in a freely available public database intended as a resource for research on the immune response to SARS-CoV-2. The samples were drawn from two sources: the first 160 participants of the ongoing ImmuneRACE study, and approximately 1,300 subjects contributed by 6 global collaborators. Sample metadata almost always included a de-identified subject ID, COVID-19 status, age in years and sex. Where available, HLA class I and class II types were taken from metadata supplied by the sample provider and were not determined by assay-based typing. General findings and caveats noted by the study authors: The quantity of clinical and demographic metadata differed by source and by participant and was supplied without curation.

Enrolling through a virtual design, the prospective study's participants ranged in age from about 18 to 89 years and lived across roughly 24 United States geographic areas. In the prospective study, cohorts were assigned on the basis of participant-reported clinical history obtained from a screening survey and a study questionnaire. For ImmuneRACE Cohort 3, a participant was defined as recovered based on two consecutive negative NP/OP PCR tests, clearance by a healthcare professional, or resolution of symptoms. Mobile phlebotomists in the prospective study collected whole blood, serum and a nasopharyngeal or oropharyngeal swab from every participant. Prospective study participants could optionally give additional blood draws and questionnaires over an approximately two-month period. Blood samples from the prospective study were shipped frozen or at room temperature prior to DNA extraction. This clone appeared once. This clone's antigen is unknown. No base-level quality is on record; no much larger clone is a single base apart.

TCRbeta CDR3 regions were amplified from genomic DNA using the immunoSEQ Assay, a bias-controlled multiplex PCR. The paper's processing steps were these. The number of nucleated cells in each sample was estimated by amplification of reference gene primers within the assay. Sequence reads were collapsed and filtered to measure the absolute abundance of every unique TCRbeta CDR3 rearrangement. Productive Simpson clonality was computed per sample as the square root of Simpson's diversity index over productive rearrangements. In TCRdb, the immuneACCESS table is reduced to in-frame sequences with V and J assigned. These tables do not hold every clone; where another copy was compared, an unresolved V gene accounts for under half, and the others remain unexplained. The V and J calls and the clone size are those of that table, but D and trimming were determined from the DNA. The sample table holds over 200,000 clones, of which roughly 87% were seen once. About 10% of the sample is in the top ten clones.

CDR1 and CDR2 (SGHRS, YFSETQ) derive from the germline V gene. V ends up 0 bases short and J 4 bases short, with an unmatched junction base count of 8. The CDR3 measures 16 amino acids from cysteine to phenylalanine. Kept here is only the CDR3 DNA, which spans 48 bases and is read in frame from base 1. The sequenced sample was PBMCs or T cells enriched from blood (not recorded which). The chain uses TRBV5-1 and TRBJ2-5, and TRBD1 aligns with 8 junction nucleotides. This receptor was obtained from a man aged 25-45 years who had recovered from COVID-19. The CDR3: CASSLGTGSQGETQYF. The sequence in DNA is TGCGCCAGCAGCTTGGGGACAGGGAGTCAAGGAGAGACCCAGTACTTC.